The 28 T cell receptor beta chains given below trace back to one sample, sequenced in a study of T cell changes during pregnancy in multiple sclerosis. The data were produced by immunoSEQ multiplex PCR, yet TCRdb's version contains in-frame clones alone and is incomplete. The repertoire holds around 41,000 clones, roughly nine tenths seen once, with around 0.48% in the top ten. The source material was CD4+ T cells from peripheral blood mononuclear cells, sampled in the third trimester of pregnancy. The receptors were sampled from a female donor in good health, enrolled as a control in a pregnancy study.

Only a few counts were recorded for this clone. The rearrangement links TRBV19 to TRBJ1-4; 7 nucleotides line up with TRBD1. V gave up 6 bases and J gave up 0 bases; unmatched junction bases: 7. Germline V gives CDR1 LNHDA, CDR2 SQIVND (reference sequence). The CDR3 loop spans 16 amino acids. Here the CDR3 DNA reads TGTGCCAGTAGCAGGGACAGCAGAGCAACTAATGAAAAACTGTTTTTT. It codes for CASSRDSRATNEKLFF.

The chain recombines TRBV7-8 with TRBJ1-2; TRBD1 might be the D (6 bases). The V end was cut by 1 base, the J end by 7 bases, with 16 bases between. The germline CDR1 and CDR2 sequences are SGHVS and FQNEAQ. The CDR3 has 15 amino acids. CDR3 bases: TGTGCCAGCAGCTTAGGACAGGTCTGGACGGCTGGCTACACCTTC. This encodes CASSLGQVWTAGYTF.

V usage is TRBV28 and J usage is TRBJ2-5, with a tentative D call TRBD1 (5 bases). CDR1 and CDR2 (germline): MDHEN, SYDVKM. The V gene lost 2 bases and the J gene lost 5 bases, with 9 bases spanning the gap. The CDR3 contains 13 residues. For the CDR3, the DNA is TGTGCCAGCAGTTTACTAGGGGTGGAGACCCAGTACTTC. Its translation is CASSLLGVETQYF. Drawing the rest from reference TRBV28 and TRBJ2-5, the complete variable domain is DVKVTQSSRYLVKRTGEKVFLECVQDMDHENMFWYRQDPGLGLRLIYFSYDVKMKEKGDIPEGYSVSREKKERFSLILESASTNQTSMYLCASSLLGVETQYFGPGTRLLVL.

This chain joins TRBV9 and TRBJ1-4; no clear D gene. V was cut by 4 bases and J by 5 bases, with 15 bases left in between. The V gene's germline CDR1 is SGDLS and CDR2 YYNGEE. The CDR3 totals 15 residues. The CDR3 sequence: CASSPRTGTNEKLFF. The CDR3 coding sequence is TGTGCCAGCAGCCCTCGGACGGGAACCAATGAAAAACTGTTTTTT. The entire variable domain, with the rest obtained from reference TRBV9 and TRBJ1-4, is as follows: DSGVTQTPKHLITATGQRVTLRCSPRSGDLSVYWYQQSLDQGLQFLIQYYNGEERAKGNILERFSAQQFPDLHSELNLSSLELGDSALYFCASSPRTGTNEKLFFGSGTQLSVL.

The chain uses TRBV5-1 and TRBJ2-1; 13 nucleotides agree with TRBD2. V shed 5 bases and J 9 bases; nucleotides not matched to a gene: 5. CDR3 length equals 14 residues. CDR1 is SGHRS and CDR2 is YFSETQ in the germline V gene. The CDR3 nucleotides read TGCGCCAGCAGACTAGCGGGGGGGCGGGGTGAGCAGTTCTTC. Translated, it gives CASRLAGGRGEQFF.

The rearrangement links TRBV4-1 to TRBJ2-7; 11 bases agree with TRBD2. The CDR3 totals 17 residues. V lost 0 bases and J lost 2; bases outside the gene matches: 6. In germline, CDR1 is MGHRA, CDR2 YSYEKL. CDR3 residues: CASSQEPGTSGPYEQYF. The CDR3 region has the DNA TGCGCCAGCAGCCAAGAGCCCGGGACTAGCGGACCCTACGAGCAGTACTTC.

The chain recombines TRBV18 with TRBJ2-1; D ambiguous. Trimming left V 4 bases short and J 4 bases short, with 8 bases between. This CDR3 is 13 amino acids long. Germline values: CDR1 KGHSH, CDR2 LQKENI. The chain's CDR3 is CASSQTFYNEQFF. The DNA of the CDR3 is TGTGCCAGCTCACAGACATTTTACAATGAGCAGTTCTTC.

The chain is built from TRBV30 and TRBJ1-5, with TRBD1 matching over 7 bases. Germline CDR1 GTSNPN, CDR2 SVGIG (reference sequence). The CDR3 extends over 13 amino acids. The ends lost 2 bases at V and 5 bases at J; junction bases unmatched: 3. CDR3 residues: CAWSPTGYQPQHF. The CDR3 nucleotides read TGTGCCTGGAGTCCGACAGGGTATCAGCCCCAGCATTTT.

The rearrangement links TRBV9 to TRBJ2-7; 13 bases align to TRBD2. The CDR3 covers 16 residues. The ends lost 0 bases at V and 2 bases at J; junction bases unmatched: 2. In germline, CDR1 is SGDLS, CDR2 YYNGEE. The CDR3 region has the DNA TGTGCCAGCAGCGTAGCGGGACTAGCGGGGACCTACGAGCAGTACTTC. Translating it yields CASSVAGLAGTYEQYF.

The V and J genes are TRBV4-1 and TRBJ1-2; D might be TRBD1 (5 bases). The germline CDR1 and CDR2 sequences are MGHRA and YSYEKL. CDR3 length: 13 amino acids. V was shortened by 5 bases and J by 3 bases, with 10 bases between the two germline ends. In DNA, the CDR3 is TGCGCCAGCAGCGCCGGGGGGGACTATGGCTACACCTTC. The encoded protein is CASSAGGDYGYTF.

V usage is TRBV18 and J usage is TRBJ1-2, with D unclear. The CDR3 is 14 residues long. CDR1 and CDR2 from the germline V gene are KGHSH and LQKENI. The ends were cut back, 3 bases at V and 0 bases at J, with 8 bases in the middle. CDR3 region: CASSPSVANYGYTF. The CDR3 DNA is TGTGCCAGCTCACCCTCCGTTGCTAACTATGGCTACACCTTC.

This clone was counted only a few times. V gene TRBV7-9 combines with J gene TRBJ2-4; TRBD1 aligns across 7 bases. The CDR3 length is 15 residues. CDR1 is SEHNR, CDR2 FQNEAQ, per germline (reference sequence). The trim removed 4 bases at V and 0 bases at J, leaving 3 bases unmatched. The CDR3 region is CASSSRGTAKNIQYF. As DNA, the CDR3 is TGTGCCAGCAGCTCCAGGGGGACAGCCAAAAACATTCAGTACTTC.

This rearrangement joins TRBV5-1 to TRBJ1-1; unclear D gene. Per germline, CDR1 SGHRS and CDR2 YFSETQ. V lost 4 bases, J lost 0 bases, and 7 bases lay in between. The CDR3 is 13 amino acids. The CDR3 sequence: CASSLQLNTEAFF. The CDR3 bases are TGCGCCAGCAGCCTACAGTTGAACACTGAAGCTTTCTTT.

This rearrangement joins TRBV28 to TRBJ1-2; D perhaps matches TRBD1 (6 bases). This CDR3 region has 13 residues. Germline V gene data show CDR1 as MDHEN and CDR2 as SYDVKM. Between the trimmed V and J ends, which lost 10 bases and 7 bases, there was a span of 19 bases. CDR3 sequence (DNA): TGTGCCACCGGGACAAACATAGCAGGTGGCTACACCTTC. This sequence encodes CATGTNIAGGYTF.

CDR3 in DNA: TGTGCCAGCTCACCTCTTCAGTTGGAGACCCAGTACTTC. Its protein product is CASSPLQLETQYF. The rearrangement links TRBV18 to TRBJ2-5; D unclear. V gave up 3 bases and J gave up 5 bases, with 10 bases separating them. Germline CDR1 is KGHSH and CDR2 is LQKENI. The length of the CDR3 is 13 residues. The full variable domain, its missing parts supplied by reference TRBV18 and TRBJ2-5, is NAGVMQNPRHLVRRRGQEARLRCSPMKGHSHVYWYRQLPEEGLKFMVYLQKENIIDESGMPKERFSAEFPKEGPSILRIQQVVRGDSAAYFCASSPLQLETQYFGPGTRLLVL.

The V and J genes are TRBV9 and TRBJ1-2; 7 nucleotides align to TRBD1. The CDR3 is 14 amino acids. Germline V CDR1 and CDR2: SGDLS, YYNGEE. The junction had 5 bases not matched to a gene; V was cut back by 1 base and J by 5 bases. CDR3 sequence reads: CASSVPGGSYGYTF. The CDR3 bases are TGTGCCAGCAGCGTACCAGGGGGGTCGTATGGCTACACCTTC.

This chain joins TRBV30 and TRBJ1-1; tentatively, D is TRBD1 (6 bases). Germline CDR1 is GTSNPN and CDR2 is SVGIG (reference sequence). The CDR3 covers 14 residues. With 2 bases removed from V and 4 bases from J, the gap between germline ends came to 14 bases. The chain's CDR3 is CAWSLTGQGTEAFF. CDR3 bases: TGTGCCTGGAGTCTTACAGGGCAAGGCACTGAAGCTTTCTTT.

The rearrangement uses TRBV11-3 and TRBJ2-1, with 8 bases lining up with TRBD2. V was pared by 9 bases and J by 3 bases, with 4 bases of the junction left unmatched. Germline V gene data show CDR1 as SGHNT and CDR2 as YENEEA. The length of the CDR3 is 13 residues. The CDR3 spells CASSGTSYNEQFF. The CDR3 DNA reads as TGTGCCAGTTCCGGGACTAGCTACAATGAGCAGTTCTTC.

Concerning this clone: One end of the junction fails to match germline, which may point to a read error. The chain has TRBV6-6 and TRBJ1-2; D remains ambiguous. CDR3 length: 12 amino acids. Germline-derived CDR1 and CDR2 are MNHNY and SVGAGI (reference sequence). The CDR3 DNA sequence: TGTGCCAGCAGTTACTCCCCAGGAGGCCCCAGGTTC. Residues: CASSYSPGGPRF.

This chain connects TRBV7-2 to TRBJ2-7; a possible D gene is TRBD2 (6 bases). V shed 5 bases and J shed 4 bases, with 24 bases lying between them. Looked up from germline, CDR1 is SGHTA and CDR2 is FQGNSA. CDR3 size: 17 residues. Written as DNA, the CDR3 is TGTGCCAGCAGCCCTGCCTTTTCGGGCATGGGGGGTTACGAGCAGTACTTC. Its translation: CASSPAFSGMGGYEQYF. The full variable domain, in which reference TRBV7-2 and TRBJ2-7 provide the parts outside the CDR3, is GAGVSQSPSNKVTEKGKDVELRCDPISGHTALYWYRQSLGQGLEFLIYFQGNSAPDKSGLPSDRFSAERTGGSVSTLTIQRTQQEDSAVYLCASSPAFSGMGGYEQYFGPGTRLTVT.

The sample holds one count of this clone. The chain has TRBV10-3 and TRBJ2-3; the D gene is possibly TRBD2 (6 bases). Germline lookup yields CDR1 ENHRY and CDR2 SYGVKD. With 2 bases removed from V and 7 bases from J, the gap between germline ends came to 13 bases. The CDR3 is 14 residues long. The CDR3 is CAISELGTPNTQYF. The CDR3 nucleotides read TGTGCCATCAGTGAGCTTGGGACTCCAAATACGCAGTATTTT.

The chain recombines TRBV7-2 with TRBJ2-3; the match to TRBD2 covers 12 bases. The CDR3 has 16 residues. J was trimmed by 6 bases and V by 5 bases; bases with no gene match: 9. Germline V lookup: CDR1 SGHTA, CDR2 FQGNSA. The CDR3 loop reads CASSPALAGGHDTQYF. The CDR3 DNA reads TGTGCCAGCAGCCCCGCTCTAGCGGGGGGGCATGATACGCAGTATTTT.

In regard to this clone: Germline and junction disagree at one end, which may indicate a read error. The chain uses TRBV7-7 and TRBJ2-5; 12 bases map to TRBD2. Germline lookup yields CDR1 SSHAT and CDR2 FNYEAQ (reference sequence). The CDR3 sequence is 16 residues long. CDR3 in amino acids: CASSPGLAGIQETQYF. The CDR3 nucleotides are TGTGCTAGCAGCCCGGGACTAGCGGGCATACAAGAGACCCAGTACTTC.

This chain joins TRBV29-1 and TRBJ2-2; 7 positions match TRBD1. Trimming removed 5 bases from V and 6 bases from J; junction bases left unmatched: 6. This CDR3 comprises 13 residues. Germline V gene data show CDR1 as SQVTM and CDR2 as ANQGSEA. The CDR3 reads CSVRIQGAGELFF. The DNA of the CDR3 is TGCAGCGTTCGGATTCAGGGGGCCGGGGAGCTGTTTTTT.

The chain carries TRBV11-2 and TRBJ2-3; D might be TRBD2 (5 bases). The CDR3 runs to 13 residues. Germline CDR1 is SGHAT and CDR2 is FQNNGV. Trimming shortened V by 5 bases and J by 2 bases, and 8 bases separated the two germline ends. CDR3 protein: CASSRLYTDTQYF. The CDR3, as DNA: TGTGCCAGCAGCCGACTATACACAGATACGCAGTATTTT. Based on the CDR3 plus reference TRBV11-2 and TRBJ2-3, the full variable domain is EAGVAQSPRYKIIEKRQSVAFWCNPISGHATLYWYQQILGQGPKLLIQFQNNGVVDDSQLPKDRFSAERLKGVDSTLKIQPAKLEDSAVYLCASSRLYTDTQYFGPGTRLTVL.

The chain employs TRBV28 and TRBJ1-2; 9 bases map to TRBD1. The CDR3 totals 15 residues. Trimming cost V 3 bases and J 8 bases; bases outside gene matches: 10. CDR1 is MDHEN and CDR2 is SYDVKM in the germline V gene. Written as DNA, the CDR3 is TGTGCCAGCAGTTTCCCTCAGGGACAGGGAAACGGCTACACCTTC. It specifies CASSFPQGQGNGYTF.

V and J are TRBV9 and TRBJ2-1, with 7 bases that match TRBD2. The CDR3 sequence is 15 residues long. CDR1 SGDLS and CDR2 YYNGEE come from the germline V gene. The J segment lost 5 bases and the V segment lost 4 bases, leaving 9 bases of the junction unmatched. CDR3 nucleotide sequence: TGTGCCAGCAGCTTTGAAAGCGGGGAAAACAATGAGCAGTTCTTC. This codes for CASSFESGENNEQFF.

The chain joins TRBV19 to TRBJ2-1; 12 bases line up with TRBD2. CDR3 size: 18 residues. J lost 9 bases, V lost 7 bases, and 19 bases had no gene match. Germline V CDR1 and CDR2: LNHDA, SQIVND (reference sequence). In DNA, the CDR3 is TGTGCCAGTACCCATCGTGGCCTAGCGGGAGGGCAAGGGGGTGAGCAGTTCTTC. It is translated as CASTHRGLAGGQGGEQFF.